This T cell receptor (beta chain) was profiled in a study of T-cell reconstitution after alpha-beta-depleted transplantation in children. Study results and limitations: Reportedly, alpha-beta T cells present about two months post-transplant originated from several hundred expanded clones of graft origin. T-cell counts and diversity at one year following transplant were attributed mainly to newly produced T cells. Diversity of TCRbeta at day 60 was high in some patients, arising from surviving recipient T cells and thymic progenitors.

Many counts were recorded for this clonotype. Its specificity is unknown. Unique molecular identifiers were used to barcode this TCRbeta library. TCRdb passed the PCR reads through MiXCR, listing each CDR3 protein once. The sample carries hundreds of thousands of distinct CDR3 sequences, around 23% recorded once. The specimen comprised PBMCs, mostly from graft donor cells, sampled 360 days after TCRalphabeta/CD19-depleted stem cell transplant. The origin of this receptor is a boy in the first two years of life who had a stem cell transplant for acute myeloid leukemia, so the T cells may come from the graft donor.

CDR3 region: CSARPYGSVQETQYF. The CDR3 coding sequence is TGCAGTGCTAGGCCCTACGGTAGTGTCCAAGAGACCCAGTACTTC. The chain uses TRBV20-1 and TRBJ2-5, with D unclear. V lost 3 bases and J 1 base, leaving 15 bases between the germline ends. CDR3 length: 15 amino acids. Germline V gives CDR1 DFQATT, CDR2 SNEGSKA (reference sequence).